These T cell receptor beta chains were read from a single sample in a study of Ad26.COV2.S vaccination and SARS-CoV-2 variants. Assay: immunoSEQ multiplex PCR; the TCRdb copy retains only in-frame clones and omits some. This sample has 510,000 or so clones, with 87% found just once. The sequences come from peripheral blood, collected in a trial of Ad26.COV2.S vaccine versus placebo. These receptors all come from a person aged 18 to 65 who received the Ad26.COV2.S COVID-19 vaccine or a placebo. Both conserved end residues are trimmed from each CDR3. Fields, in order: D gene, V gene, CDR3 protein. A D gene is named only where the DNA matches it firmly.

TRBD1	TRBV9	ASSGTGNEQY
TRBD1	TRBV5-6	ASSLTGQTTLH
-	TRBV5-4	ASSLGQEETQY
-	TRBV6-6	ASSAGGLIYGYT
-	TRBV29-1	SARDINYGYT
-	TRBV28	ASSLLGNYGYT
-	TRBV28	ASSSLAHEQY
TRBD2	TRBV30	AWSSGNTYNEQF
-	TRBV15	ATSTYQVGNEKLF
-	TRBV7-8	ASSLEGREVNEQF
TRBD2	TRBV11-2	ASSRTRGGLSVSYEQY
-	TRBV7-8	ASSQSPYGSNQPQH
-	TRBV10-3	AVSPSAITYEQY
-	TRBV5-8	ASSLATGELF
-	TRBV27	ASSPDYRPGEKLF
-	TRBV3-1/TRBV3-2	ASSQESRGRLETQY
-	TRBV27	ASSNTGSTEAF
-	TRBV6-1	ASSERSGYEQY
TRBD1	TRBV15	ATSRGTGTNEKLF
-	TRBV6-5	ASSGGLTYEQY
TRBD1	TRBV12-5	ASALSGGWEQF
-	TRBV6-1	ASSEFLNTIY
-	TRBV2	ASSGREKLF
-	TRBV28	ASSLRSGANVLT
-	TRBV19	ASSTSSQGNTIY
TRBD1	TRBV12-3/TRBV12-4	AGQDSGNTIY
-	TRBV10-3	AISGGGPRSEAF
-	TRBV6-6	ASSSSAKSGNSPLH